Listed below are T cell receptor beta chains from one sample, sequenced in a study of T-cell memory formation after mild COVID-19. TCRdb fed the 5' RACE reads into MiXCR, producing one record per CDR3 protein. The repertoire consists of 450,000 to 700,000 distinct CDR3 sequences, with under 20% occurring once and the leading ten covering approximately 12%. The sequenced sample was PBMCs or a T cell subset sorted from them (not recorded which). All receptors derive from an adult woman who had mild COVID-19 (a few samples of this study predate the infection). Cell type and time point are not known. CDR3s include the opening cysteine and the closing phenylalanine or tryptophan. A D gene is named only where the DNA matches it firmly. Rows give clone size only sometimes, using once, few, many, or a class for an expanded clone.

V gene,D gene,clone size,J gene,CDR3 DNA,CDR3 protein
TRBV6-1,TRBD2,.,TRBJ2-3,TGTGCCAGCAGTGATGGCCGCCTAGCGGGGGTAGCAGGAGATACGCAGTATTTT,CASSDGRLAGVAGDTQYF
TRBV12-3/TRBV12-4,.,few,TRBJ2-7,TGTGCCAGCAGTTTTTTGCTGGCCTACGAGCAGTACTTC,CASSFLLAYEQYF
TRBV4-1,TRBD1,.,TRBJ2-7,TGCGCCAGCAGCCAAGTTGGCGTCAGGGGGTTCTACGAGCAGTACTTC,CASSQVGVRGFYEQYF
TRBV9,TRBD2,.,TRBJ2-5,TGTGCCAGCAGCGTAGGGGAGGGAAGAGAGACCCAGTACTTC,CASSVGEGRETQYF
TRBV12-3/TRBV12-4,TRBD1,.,TRBJ1-2,TGTGCCAGCAGTACAAACAGGGGTAATGGCTACACCTTC,CASSTNRGNGYTF
TRBV9,.,few,TRBJ2-1,TGTGCCAGCAGCGCTATGAACTCCTACAATGAGCAGTTCTTC,CASSAMNSYNEQFF
TRBV4-3,.,few,TRBJ1-5,TGCGCCAGCAGCCATGATAATCAGCCCCAGCATTTT,CASSHDNQPQHF
TRBV10-3,.,few,TRBJ1-6,TGTGCCATCAGTGAGTCCAATGATTATTCACCCCTCCACTTT,CAISESNDYSPLHF
TRBV21-1,.,few,TRBJ1-2,TGTGCCAGCAGCAAACAGCAATTCTATGGCTACACCTTC,CASSKQQFYGYTF
TRBV6-5,.,.,TRBJ2-3,TGTGCCTCCTCGGTCAGGAGCACAGATACGCAGTATTTT,CASSVRSTDTQYF
TRBV19,.,.,TRBJ1-5,TGTGCCAGTAACCCCTGGGGGGTTAATCAGCCCCAGCATTTT,CASNPWGVNQPQHF
TRBV20-1,TRBD2,few,TRBJ2-2,TGCAGTGCTAGAGGTCAGCGCGGGGGCACCGGGGAGCTGTTTTTT,CSARGQRGGTGELFF
TRBV5-1,.,.,TRBJ2-3,TGCGCCAGCAGCCGCGACCTAACTAGCACAGATACGCAGTATTTT,CASSRDLTSTDTQYF
TRBV7-3,TRBD2,few,TRBJ2-1,TGTGCCAGCAGCTCCCGCGGGACTACCCTTTACAATGAGCAGTTCTTC,CASSSRGTTLYNEQFF
TRBV6-2/TRBV6-3,.,few,TRBJ2-7,TGTGCCAGCAGTTACCGATTTGGATACGAGCAGTACTTC,CASSYRFGYEQYF
TRBV6-5,.,.,TRBJ1-1,TGTGCCAGCAGCCCAGACAACTTGAACACTGAAGCTTTCTTT,CASSPDNLNTEAFF
TRBV4-2,TRBD2,.,TRBJ2-3,TGTGCCAGCAGCCCCCCTAGCGGGGGGGGCACAGATACGCAGTATTTT,CASSPPSGGGTDTQYF
TRBV20-1,.,few,TRBJ1-2,TGCAGTGCTAGAGGGACACACTATGGCTACACCTTC,CSARGTHYGYTF
TRBV7-3,.,.,TRBJ2-2,TGTGCCAGCAGCCCCCTGGCCGGGGAGCTGTTTTTT,CASSPLAGELFF
TRBV27,TRBD1,.,TRBJ1-2,TGTGCCAGCAGTTATCGTGACAGGGACGTCTATGGCTACACCTTC,CASSYRDRDVYGYTF
TRBV7-3,.,few,TRBJ2-5,TGTGCCAGCAGTACAAGCGGCGCGGAGACCCAGTACTTC,CASSTSGAETQYF
TRBV6-2/TRBV6-3,.,few,TRBJ1-5,TGTGCCAGCAGTCCGGACACGTTCAATCAGCCCCAGCATTTT,CASSPDTFNQPQHF
TRBV5-4,TRBD2,.,TRBJ2-7,TGTGTCTGCGGGGGACCGTACTACGAGCAGTACTTC,CVCGGPYYEQYF